Listed below are T cell receptor beta chains from one sample, sequenced in a study of T cells in Graves' hyperthyroidism and ophthalmopathy. One entry per CDR3 protein results from TCRdb running MiXCR on the multiplex PCR reads. Of approximately 400,000 distinct CDR3 sequences listed, about 20% were seen once; the top ten hold 3.7%. Material for sequencing was blood. These receptors were taken from a woman between 18 and 29 years old with Graves' hyperthyroidism. The CDR3 runs from the conserved cysteine through the conserved F or W. Each record gives: clone size, D gene, V gene, J gene, CDR3 DNA, CDR3 protein. The D gene is left open where the match is weak. Rows may omit the clone size; those that give it use once, few, many or a size class.

size: many; D: TRBD1; V: TRBV7-8; J: TRBJ1-1; DNA: TGTGCCAGCAGCGATTACATCAGGGGGGCTACCAACATGAACACTGAAGCTTTCTTT; CDR3: CASSDYIRGATNMNTEAFF
size: many; D: .; V: TRBV11-2; J: TRBJ1-5; DNA: TGTGCCAGCAGCTTAGGGACCTCGGGGAAGCAGCCCCAGCATTTT; CDR3: CASSLGTSGKQPQHF
size: many; D: .; V: TRBV27; J: TRBJ2-6; DNA: TGTGCCAGCACCGGACGTTCCAGGATCTCTGGGGCCAACGTCCTGACTTTC; CDR3: CASTGRSRISGANVLTF
size: .; D: .; V: TRBV29-1; J: TRBJ2-5; DNA: TGCAGCGTTGGGGGCATCAAAAAACCTCAAGAGACCCAGTGCTTC; CDR3: CSVGGIKKPQETQCF
size: few; D: .; V: TRBV6-2/TRBV6-3; J: TRBJ1-2; DNA: TGTGCCAGCAGTTACTCGGAAGCGAGGGTGGCAGCCCAGGGGAACTATGGCTACACCTTC; CDR3: CASSYSEARVAAQGNYGYTF
size: .; D: .; V: TRBV3-1; J: TRBJ2-2; DNA: TGTGCCAGCAGCCAGGACGTAGGGATGGCCGGGGGGCTGTTTTTT; CDR3: CASSQDVGMAGGLFF
size: many; D: TRBD1; V: TRBV2; J: TRBJ1-1; DNA: TGTGCCAGCAGGGGTGGACAGGCGCTCACTGAAGCTTTCTTT; CDR3: CASRGGQALTEAFF
size: .; D: TRBD1; V: TRBV20-1; J: TRBJ1-1; DNA: TGCAGTGCTGGAGCAGGGGGGGACACTGAAGCTTTCTTT; CDR3: CSAGAGGDTEAFF
size: .; D: .; V: TRBV24-1; J: TRBJ1-2; DNA: TGTGCCTCCAGTGACGGACTACGAACAAACTATGGCTACACCTTC; CDR3: CASSDGLRTNYGYTF
size: many; D: .; V: TRBV2; J: TRBJ2-7; DNA: TGTGCCAGCCTCGGGACGCCCTACGAGCAGTACTTC; CDR3: CASLGTPYEQYF
size: .; D: TRBD1; V: TRBV12-3/TRBV12-4; J: TRBJ1-1; DNA: TGTGCCAGCAGTTTAACCCGGGACAGGCTTGAAGCTTTCTTT; CDR3: CASSLTRDRLEAFF
size: many; D: .; V: TRBV30; J: TRBJ1-2; DNA: TGTGCCTGGAGACTACAGGGCAGGGGCTATGGCTACACCTTC; CDR3: CAWRLQGRGYGYTF
size: many; D: TRBD2; V: TRBV12-3/TRBV12-4; J: TRBJ2-5; DNA: TGTGCCAGCGTCCGGAGGAGCGGGGGGGTACAACAAGAGACCCAGTACTTC; CDR3: CASVRRSGGVQQETQYF
size: .; D: TRBD2; V: TRBV4-2; J: TRBJ2-2; DNA: TGTGCCAGCAGCCAAGCCAGCGGGGGACAAACCGGGGAGCTGTTTTTT; CDR3: CASSQASGGQTGELFF
size: many; D: TRBD2; V: TRBV6-1; J: TRBJ2-4; DNA: TGTGCCAGCAATGAAGGACTAGTCAAAAACATTCAGTACTTC; CDR3: CASNEGLVKNIQYF
size: many; D: .; V: TRBV2; J: TRBJ1-1; DNA: TGTGCCAGCAGTACCGACAGGATGGTGCCTGAAGCTTTCTTT; CDR3: CASSTDRMVPEAFF
size: many; D: TRBD1; V: TRBV6-5; J: TRBJ1-1; DNA: TGTGCCAGCAGTTTATCCGGGACAGGGTCGACGATTTTT; CDR3: CASSLSGTGSTIF
size: many; D: TRBD2; V: TRBV11-2; J: TRBJ2-2; DNA: TGTGCCAGCAGCCCCCGGGGGGACCCTTTCGGTAACACCGGGGAGCTGTTTTTT; CDR3: CASSPRGDPFGNTGELFF